Each of the 13 T cell receptor beta chains below was sequenced from the same sample in a study of shared clonotypes between healthy human individuals. Repertoires were generated with immunoSEQ multiplex PCR, while TCRdb's copy carries only in-frame clones and drops some. The profile shows a few million clones, roughly 93% of them singletons. Positively selected for CCR7, the CD45RO-negative cells used as naive CD8 cells excluded terminally differentiated effector memory CD45RA+ cells. Material: naive CD8+ T cells from PBMCs. These receptors all stem from a man younger than 30 in good health. Some clones in this sample may be carry-over from other donors' samples.

V gene TRBV28 combines with J gene TRBJ2-5; 11 positions agree with TRBD1. In germline, CDR1 is MDHEN, CDR2 SYDVKM. V shed 4 bases, J shed 4 bases, and the junction held 11 bases outside the gene matches. The length of the CDR3 is 17 residues. Written as DNA, the CDR3 is TGTGCCAGCAGTTCCAGGGCCCGCGGACAGGGGGCAGAGACCCAGTACTTC. Translating it yields CASSSRARGQGAETQYF.

The J gene is TRBJ1-1, the V gene TRBV27; D remains ambiguous. The CDR3 contains 13 residues. Trimming shortened V by 6 bases and J by 6 bases, and 14 bases separated the two germline ends. Germline V gene sequence: CDR1 MNHEY, CDR2 SMNVEV (reference sequence). The CDR3 sequence: CASRPTYPPEAFF. For the CDR3, the DNA is TGTGCCAGCAGACCCACGTACCCACCTGAAGCTTTCTTT.

In DNA, the CDR3 is TGTGCCAGCAGTCCCACCTCGGGGCAGGGGGCGTATGAGCAGTTCTTC. It translates to CASSPTSGQGAYEQFF. V usage is TRBV27 and J usage is TRBJ2-1, with 8 bases that match TRBD1. Germline CDR1 and CDR2: MNHEY and SMNVEV (reference sequence). The J segment lost 8 bases and the V segment lost 5 bases, leaving 14 bases of the junction unmatched. This CDR3 region has 16 residues.

This chain connects TRBV18 to TRBJ2-3; D not certain. This CDR3 is built from 14 residues. CDR1 and CDR2 from the germline V gene are KGHSH and LQKENI. The ends were cut back, 5 bases at V and 3 bases at J, with 12 bases in the middle. CDR3 sequence reads: CASSAYGWTDTQYF. As DNA, the CDR3 is TGTGCCAGCTCAGCGTACGGGTGGACAGATACGCAGTATTTT.

This chain links TRBV27 with TRBJ1-2; D ambiguous. Germline lookup yields CDR1 MNHEY and CDR2 SMNVEV (reference sequence). V was cut by 5 bases and J by 2 bases, with 12 bases left in between. The CDR3 has 14 residues. CDR3 coding DNA: TGTGCCAGCAGTCCATCATCGACCAACTATGGCTACACCTTC. Translated: CASSPSSTNYGYTF.

The rearrangement uses TRBV10-3 and TRBJ2-2; D is possibly TRBD1 (6 bases). With 9 bases removed from V and 8 bases from J, the gap between germline ends came to 16 bases. The V gene's germline CDR1 is ENHRY and CDR2 SYGVKD. The CDR3 contains 13 residues. CDR3 bases: TGTGCCATATACAGGGACCCGCTAGGGGAGCTGTTTTTT. This gives the protein CAIYRDPLGELFF.

The rearrangement joins TRBV9 to TRBJ2-7; maybe TRBD1 (6 bases). The CDR3 totals 13 residues. The germline CDR1 and CDR2 sequences are SGDLS and YYNGEE. The V end was cut by 4 bases, the J end by 6 bases, with 14 bases between. CDR3 in DNA: TGTGCCAGCAGCCTCCTTTTAGGGGGCGAGCAGTACTTC. Its protein is CASSLLLGGEQYF.

DNA of the CDR3: TGTGCCAGTAGTATTACGGTCGGTGGGACGAGCTCCTACAATGAGCAGTTCTTC. Protein sequence: CASSITVGGTSSYNEQFF. The chain recombines TRBV19 with TRBJ2-1; D could derive from TRBD1 or TRBD2 (5 bases each). The germline V gene has CDR1 LNHDA and CDR2 SQIVND (reference sequence). The CDR3 extends over 18 amino acids. V was trimmed by 3 bases and J by 0 bases, leaving 18 bases between them.

This sequence joins TRBV5-8 and TRBJ1-2, with a possible D match to TRBD1 (6 bases). The V gene lost 9 bases and the J gene lost 7 bases, with 16 bases spanning the gap. Germline lookup yields CDR1 SGHTS and CDR2 YDEGEE. This CDR3 has 12 amino acids. The chain's CDR3 is CATPGAPPGYTF. CDR3 DNA: TGTGCCACCCCAGGGGCTCCCCCTGGCTACACCTTC.

V is TRBV7-3 and J is TRBJ2-3, with TRBD2 as a possible D gene (5 bases). Germline lookup yields CDR1 SGHTA and CDR2 FQGTGA. CDR3 length: 15 amino acids. The V end lost 4 bases, the J end lost 0 bases, and 11 bases lay between the germline ends. The CDR3 here is CASSSLRTSTDTQYF. The CDR3 coding sequence is TGTGCCAGCAGCTCACTCAGGACTAGCACAGATACGCAGTATTTT. The entire variable domain, with the rest obtained from reference TRBV7-3 and TRBJ2-3, is as follows: GAGVSQTPSNKVTEKGKYVELRCDPISGHTALYWYRQSLGQGPEFLIYFQGTGAADDSGLPNDRFFAVRPEGSVSTLKIQRTERGDSAVYLCASSSLRTSTDTQYFGPGTRLTVL.

The chain uses TRBV27 and TRBJ2-1; D is ambiguous. The V gene lost 0 bases and the J gene lost 0 bases, with 9 bases spanning the gap. CDR1 and CDR2 from the germline V gene are MNHEY and SMNVEV (reference sequence). This CDR3 has 16 residues. The CDR3 DNA reads as TGTGCCAGCAGTTTATCTACTCTCAGCTCCTACAATGAGCAGTTCTTC. This encodes CASSLSTLSSYNEQFF.

This clone was recorded only once. The gene calls are TRBV10-3 and TRBJ2-1, with 9 positions matching TRBD2. The germline gives CDR1 ENHRY, CDR2 SYGVKD. CDR3 length equals 17 residues. V shed 0 bases and J 9 bases; nucleotides not matched to a gene: 12. The CDR3 here is CAISESSREGRGGEQFF. In DNA form, the CDR3 reads TGTGCCATCAGTGAGTCCTCGCGGGAGGGCCGGGGAGGTGAGCAGTTCTTC.

The J gene is TRBJ2-1, the V gene TRBV4-3; tentatively, D is TRBD2 (5 bases). The germline V gene encodes CDR1 LGHNA and CDR2 YSLEER. V lost 0 bases and J 3 bases, leaving 15 bases between the germline ends. The CDR3 is made up of 17 amino acids. The CDR3 here is CASSQDRLAGRYNEQFF. In DNA, the CDR3 is TGCGCCAGCAGCCAAGATCGTCTGGCGGGTCGCTACAATGAGCAGTTCTTC.